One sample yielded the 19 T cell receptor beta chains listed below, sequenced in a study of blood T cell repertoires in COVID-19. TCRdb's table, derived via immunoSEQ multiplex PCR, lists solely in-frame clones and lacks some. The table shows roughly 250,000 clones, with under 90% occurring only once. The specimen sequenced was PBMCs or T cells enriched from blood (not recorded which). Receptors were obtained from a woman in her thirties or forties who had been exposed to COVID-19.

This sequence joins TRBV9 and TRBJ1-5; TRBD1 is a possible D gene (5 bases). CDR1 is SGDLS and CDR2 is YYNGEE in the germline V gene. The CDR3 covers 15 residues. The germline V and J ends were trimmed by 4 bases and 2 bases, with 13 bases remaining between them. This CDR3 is CASSRAGLGNQPQHF. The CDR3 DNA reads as TGTGCCAGCAGCCGAGCAGGGCTAGGCAATCAGCCCCAGCATTTT.

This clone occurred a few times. The CDR3 sequence is CASSEDGTGDEKLFF. CDR3 bases: TGTGCCAGCAGTGAAGACGGGACAGGGGACGAAAAACTGTTTTTT. This chain uses TRBV6-1 with TRBJ1-4; 10 nucleotides match TRBD1. Germline V CDR1 and CDR2: MNHNS, SASEGT. The CDR3 totals 15 residues. Germline trimming cut 1 base from V and 8 bases from J; bases unmatched to any gene: 4.

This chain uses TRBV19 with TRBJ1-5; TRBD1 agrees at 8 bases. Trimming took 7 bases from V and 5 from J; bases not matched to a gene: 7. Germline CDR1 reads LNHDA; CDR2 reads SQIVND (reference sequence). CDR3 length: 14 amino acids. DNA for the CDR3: TGTGCCAGTACCAGACAGGGGAGTTATCAGCCCCAGCATTTT. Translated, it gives CASTRQGSYQPQHF.

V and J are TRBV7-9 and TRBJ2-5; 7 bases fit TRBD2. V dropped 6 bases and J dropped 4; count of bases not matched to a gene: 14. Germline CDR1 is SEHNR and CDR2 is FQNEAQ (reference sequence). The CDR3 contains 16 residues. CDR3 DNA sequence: TGTGCCAGCAGTACCCGGGGAGGGAGGATCGGAGAGACCCAGTACTTC. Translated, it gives CASSTRGGRIGETQYF.

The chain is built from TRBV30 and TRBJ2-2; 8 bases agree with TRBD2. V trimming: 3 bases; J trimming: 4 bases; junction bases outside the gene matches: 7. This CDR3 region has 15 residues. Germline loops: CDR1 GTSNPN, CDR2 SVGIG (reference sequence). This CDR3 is CAWRTGGSFTGELFF. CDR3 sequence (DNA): TGTGCCTGGAGAACGGGGGGGTCCTTCACCGGGGAGCTGTTTTTT.

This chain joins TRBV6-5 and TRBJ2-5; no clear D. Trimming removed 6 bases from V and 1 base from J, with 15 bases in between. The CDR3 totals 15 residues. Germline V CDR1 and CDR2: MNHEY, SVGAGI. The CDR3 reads CASSDPRATQETQYF. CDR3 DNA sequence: TGTGCCAGCAGCGATCCCCGCGCTACCCAAGAGACCCAGTACTTC.

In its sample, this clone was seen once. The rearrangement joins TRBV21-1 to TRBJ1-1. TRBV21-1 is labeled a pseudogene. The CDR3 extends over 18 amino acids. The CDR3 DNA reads TGTGCCAGCAGCAAAGAGTTTAGGGAGACCCGATCGAACACTGAAGCTTTCTTT. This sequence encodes CASSKEFRETRSNTEAFF.

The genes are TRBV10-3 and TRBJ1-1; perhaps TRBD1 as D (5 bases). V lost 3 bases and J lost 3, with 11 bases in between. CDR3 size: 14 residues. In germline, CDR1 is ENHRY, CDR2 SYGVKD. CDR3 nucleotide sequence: TGTGCCATCAGTGACGTGCGGGGGGACACTGAAGCTTTCTTT. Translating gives CAISDVRGDTEAFF.

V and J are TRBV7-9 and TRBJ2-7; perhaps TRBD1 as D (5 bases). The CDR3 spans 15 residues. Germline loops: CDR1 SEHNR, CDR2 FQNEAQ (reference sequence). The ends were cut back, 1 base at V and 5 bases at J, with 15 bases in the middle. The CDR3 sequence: CASSLGQGGRDEQYF. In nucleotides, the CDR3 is TGTGCCAGCAGCTTAGGGCAGGGTGGACGGGACGAGCAGTACTTC.

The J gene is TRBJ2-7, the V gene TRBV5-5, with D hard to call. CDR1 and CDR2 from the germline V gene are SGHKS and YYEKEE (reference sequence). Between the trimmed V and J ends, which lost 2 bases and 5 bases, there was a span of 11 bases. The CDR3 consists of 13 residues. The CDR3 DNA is TGTGCCAGCAGCTTTATCCCGGGTAACGAGCAGTACTTC. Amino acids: CASSFIPGNEQYF.

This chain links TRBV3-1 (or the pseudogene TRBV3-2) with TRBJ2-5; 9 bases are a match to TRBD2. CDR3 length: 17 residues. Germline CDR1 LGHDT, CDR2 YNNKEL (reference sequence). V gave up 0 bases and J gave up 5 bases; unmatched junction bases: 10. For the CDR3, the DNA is TGTGCCAGCAGCCAAGAAGGGCTAGCGGGGCGGGGGGAGACCCAGTACTTC. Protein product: CASSQEGLAGRGETQYF.

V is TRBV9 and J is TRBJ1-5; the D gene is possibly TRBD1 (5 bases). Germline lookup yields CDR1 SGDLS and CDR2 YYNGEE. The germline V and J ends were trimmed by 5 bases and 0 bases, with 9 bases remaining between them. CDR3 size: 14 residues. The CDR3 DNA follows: TGTGCCAGCAGACCGGGGGTTAGCAATCAGCCCCAGCATTTT. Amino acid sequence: CASRPGVSNQPQHF.

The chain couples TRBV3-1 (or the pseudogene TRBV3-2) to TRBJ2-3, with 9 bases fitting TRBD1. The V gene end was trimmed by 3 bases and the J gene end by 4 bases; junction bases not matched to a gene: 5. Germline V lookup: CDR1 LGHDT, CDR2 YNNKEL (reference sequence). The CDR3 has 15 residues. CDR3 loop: CASSQEGQGSDTQYF. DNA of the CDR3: TGTGCCAGCAGCCAGGAGGGACAGGGCTCAGATACGCAGTATTTT.

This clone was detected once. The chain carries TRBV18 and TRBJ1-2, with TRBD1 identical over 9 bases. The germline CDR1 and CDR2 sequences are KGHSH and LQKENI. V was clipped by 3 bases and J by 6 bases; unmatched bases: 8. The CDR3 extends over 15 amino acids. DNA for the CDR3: TGTGCCAGCTCACCCTCGACAGGGGGGGAGAATGGCTACACCTTC. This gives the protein CASSPSTGGENGYTF. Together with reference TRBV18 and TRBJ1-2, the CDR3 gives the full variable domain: NAGVMQNPRHLVRRRGQEARLRCSPMKGHSHVYWYRQLPEEGLKFMVYLQKENIIDESGMPKERFSAEFPKEGPSILRIQQVVRGDSAAYFCASSPSTGGENGYTFGSGTRLTVV.

CDR3 amino acids: CASSYAGIEQFF. The CDR3 region has the DNA TGTGCCAGCAGTTACGCGGGGATTGAGCAGTTCTTC. The genes are TRBV6-2 or TRBV6-3 and TRBJ2-1, with a weak D call TRBD2 (6 bases). V lost 2 bases to trimming and J lost 9 bases, with 8 bases between them. From germline, CDR1 is MNHEY and CDR2 SVGEGT. The CDR3 has 12 amino acids.

CDR3 residues: CASSKPRDRGEKLFF. CDR3 in DNA: TGTGCCAGCAGTAAACCCCGGGACAGGGGTGAAAAACTGTTTTTT. V gene TRBV4-2 combines with J gene TRBJ1-4, with TRBD1 matching over 10 bases. CDR1 and CDR2 from the germline V gene are LGHNA and YNFKEQ. Trimming removed 6 bases from V and 7 bases from J; junction bases left unmatched: 8. The CDR3 extends over 15 amino acids.

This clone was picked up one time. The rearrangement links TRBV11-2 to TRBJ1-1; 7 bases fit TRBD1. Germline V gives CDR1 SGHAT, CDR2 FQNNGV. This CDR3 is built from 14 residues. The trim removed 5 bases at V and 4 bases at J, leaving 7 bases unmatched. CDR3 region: CASSLRTGVTEAFF. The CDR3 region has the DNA TGTGCCAGCAGCCTCCGAACAGGGGTCACTGAAGCTTTCTTT.

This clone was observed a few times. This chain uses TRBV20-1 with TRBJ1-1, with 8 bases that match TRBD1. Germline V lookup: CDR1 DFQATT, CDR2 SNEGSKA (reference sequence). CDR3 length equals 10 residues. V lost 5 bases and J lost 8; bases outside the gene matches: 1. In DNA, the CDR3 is TGCAGTGCTGACAGGGGCGAAGCTTTCTTT. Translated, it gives CSADRGEAFF.

CDR3 loop: CASSLWVGHEQFF. The CDR3 nucleotides read TGTGCCAGCAGCTTGTGGGTGGGGCATGAGCAGTTCTTC. This chain connects TRBV5-6 to TRBJ2-1, with D possibly TRBD1 on 5 matching bases. Germline loops: CDR1 SGHDT, CDR2 YYEEEE. CDR3 length: 13 amino acids. Deletions cut 1 base from V and 8 bases from J, with 10 bases between.